This record concerns one T cell receptor (beta chain) sequence. Its antigen target is currently unknown. Per-base quality was not reported, and no clone a single base away is much larger than it. The library was produced with the immunoSEQ multiplex PCR assay. As stored in TCRdb, this immuneACCESS dataset retains in-frame rearrangements with V and J assigned. A fraction of the clones does not appear; measured against another copy, unresolved V genes explain less than half of the discrepancy, and the remainder lacks a known reason. The sample includes roughly 410,000 clones, with 95% observed a single time. The ten largest clones add up to roughly 0.02% of the sample. The sample belongs to a study of shared T cell receptors in the human thymus (dated by TCRdb to the early 2020s). Regarding the research as a whole: The study examined how self-reactive, shared T-cell receptor alpha chains are generated in the human thymus.

Trimming removed 1 base from V and 2 bases from J; the gene matches leave 4 bases unexplained. The CDR3 starts with the cysteine, ends with the phenylalanine, and has 15 residues. Only the CDR3 DNA stays, 45 bases, in frame from base 1. The germline V gene specifies SGHVS as CDR1 and FQNEAQ as CDR2. The receptor comes from a human donor. Sequenced material: thymocytes. The chain is assembled from TRBV7-8 and TRBJ1-2, and TRBD1 matches 7 of the central bases. The DNA sequence is as follows: TGTGCCAGCAGCTTAGAGGGGGCGCTCAACTATGGCTACACCTTC. Translated, this is CASSLEGALNYGYTF.